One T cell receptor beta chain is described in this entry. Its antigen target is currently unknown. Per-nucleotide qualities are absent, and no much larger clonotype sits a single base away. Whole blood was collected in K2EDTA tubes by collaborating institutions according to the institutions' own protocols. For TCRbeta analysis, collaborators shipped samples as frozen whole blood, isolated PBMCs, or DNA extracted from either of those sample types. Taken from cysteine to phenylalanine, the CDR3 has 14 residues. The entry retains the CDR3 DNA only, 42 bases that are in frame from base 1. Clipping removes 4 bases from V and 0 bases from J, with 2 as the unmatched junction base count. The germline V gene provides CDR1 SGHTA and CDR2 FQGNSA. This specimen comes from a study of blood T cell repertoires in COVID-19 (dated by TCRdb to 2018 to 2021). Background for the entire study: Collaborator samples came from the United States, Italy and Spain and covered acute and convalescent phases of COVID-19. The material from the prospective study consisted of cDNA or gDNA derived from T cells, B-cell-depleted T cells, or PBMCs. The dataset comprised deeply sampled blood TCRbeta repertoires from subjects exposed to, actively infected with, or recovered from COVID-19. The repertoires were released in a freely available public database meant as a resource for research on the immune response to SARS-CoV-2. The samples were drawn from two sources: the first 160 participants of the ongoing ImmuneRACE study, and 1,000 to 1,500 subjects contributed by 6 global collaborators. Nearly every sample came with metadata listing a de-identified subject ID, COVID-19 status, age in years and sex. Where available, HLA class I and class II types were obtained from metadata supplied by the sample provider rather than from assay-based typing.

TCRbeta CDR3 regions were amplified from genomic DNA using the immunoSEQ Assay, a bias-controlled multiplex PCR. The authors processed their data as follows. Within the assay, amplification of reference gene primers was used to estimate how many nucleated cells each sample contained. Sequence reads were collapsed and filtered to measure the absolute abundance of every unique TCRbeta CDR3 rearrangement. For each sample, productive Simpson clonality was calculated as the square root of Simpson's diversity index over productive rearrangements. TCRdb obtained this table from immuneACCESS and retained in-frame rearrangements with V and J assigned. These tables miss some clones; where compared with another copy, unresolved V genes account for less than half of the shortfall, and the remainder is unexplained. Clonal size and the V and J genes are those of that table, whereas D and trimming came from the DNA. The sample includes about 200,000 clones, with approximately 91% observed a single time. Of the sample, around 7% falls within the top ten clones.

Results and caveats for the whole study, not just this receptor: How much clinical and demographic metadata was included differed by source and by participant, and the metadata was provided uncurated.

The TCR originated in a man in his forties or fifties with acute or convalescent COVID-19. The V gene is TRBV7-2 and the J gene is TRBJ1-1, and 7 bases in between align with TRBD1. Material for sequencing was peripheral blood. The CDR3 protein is CASSSGQMNTEAFF. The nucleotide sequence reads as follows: TGTGCCAGCAGCTCGGGACAGATGAACACTGAAGCTTTCTTT.